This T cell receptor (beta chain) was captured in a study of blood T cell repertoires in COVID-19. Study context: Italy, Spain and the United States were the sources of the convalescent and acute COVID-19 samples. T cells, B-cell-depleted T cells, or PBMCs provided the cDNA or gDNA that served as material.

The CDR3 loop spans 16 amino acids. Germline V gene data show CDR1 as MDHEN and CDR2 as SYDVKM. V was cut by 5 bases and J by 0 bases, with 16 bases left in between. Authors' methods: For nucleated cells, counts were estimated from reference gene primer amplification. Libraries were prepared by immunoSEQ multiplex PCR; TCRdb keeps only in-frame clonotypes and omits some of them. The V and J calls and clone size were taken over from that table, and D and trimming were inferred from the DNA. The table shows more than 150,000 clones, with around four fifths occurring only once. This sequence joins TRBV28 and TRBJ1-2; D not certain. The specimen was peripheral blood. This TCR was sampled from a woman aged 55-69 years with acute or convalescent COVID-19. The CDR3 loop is CASSLPPGKANYGYTF. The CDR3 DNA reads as TGTGCCAGCAGTCTGCCGCCCGGGAAAGCTAACTATGGCTACACCTTC.